These 6 T cell receptor beta chains came from one sample sequenced in a study of cytotoxic CD8 clonotypes in ibrutinib-treated CLL. Generated by immunoSEQ multiplex PCR, the TCRdb table keeps only in-frame clones and is missing some. The table has around 140,000 clones, roughly 80% seen once; the top ten hold about 27%. This material consisted of PBMCs, taken after 12 months of ibrutinib treatment. These receptors were obtained from a human donor with chronic lymphocytic leukemia.

The V call is TRBV7-2, the J call TRBJ2-3; tentative D call: TRBD1 (6 bases). CDR3 size: 15 residues. Trimming took 4 bases from V and 6 from J, leaving 17 bases between them. Germline V gene lookup returns CDR1 SGHTA and CDR2 FQGNSA. The CDR3, as DNA: TGTGCCAGCAGCTCGCAACAGGGCCGGTTGGATACGCAGTATTTT. This gives the protein CASSSQQGRLDTQYF.

This rearrangement joins TRBV7-3 to TRBJ1-1, with D perhaps matching TRBD1 (6 bases). V was cut by 5 bases and J by 5 bases, with 18 bases left in between. The CDR3 runs to 15 residues. CDR1 and CDR2 from the germline V gene are SGHTA and FQGTGA. The DNA of the CDR3 is TGTGCCAGCAGCCAGAACGCCGGAGGGGGGACTGAAGCTTTCTTT. It encodes CASSQNAGGGTEAFF. The full variable domain, its missing parts supplied by reference TRBV7-3 and TRBJ1-1, is GAGVSQTPSNKVTEKGKYVELRCDPISGHTALYWYRQSLGQGPEFLIYFQGTGAADDSGLPNDRFFAVRPEGSVSTLKIQRTERGDSAVYLCASSQNAGGGTEAFFGQGTRLTVV.

The sample holds a few counts of this clone. V is TRBV4-3 and J is TRBJ1-3, with D unresolved. Looked up from germline, CDR1 is LGHNA and CDR2 is YSLEER. Trimming shortened V by 0 bases and J by 5 bases, and 8 bases separated the two germline ends. This CDR3 is built from 14 residues. This CDR3 reads CASSQDSVRNTIYF. CDR3 in DNA: TGCGCCAGCAGCCAAGATAGCGTGCGAAACACCATATATTTT.

The V and J genes are TRBV16 and TRBJ1-2, with D perhaps TRBD1 (5 bases). V lost 0 bases and J 8 bases, leaving 16 bases between the germline ends. CDR3 length: 15 residues. Looked up from germline, CDR1 is KGHSY and CDR2 is FQNENV. CDR3 bases: TGTGCCAGCAGCCAATCGGAAAGGGGCTGGCGGGGCTACACCTTC. Translating gives CASSQSERGWRGYTF.

This clone was detected only once. The chain recombines TRBV6-7 with TRBJ1-5, with D tentatively TRBD1 (6 bases). TRBV6-7 is flagged as an ORF with uncertain function. V lost 1 base and J 0 bases, leaving 13 bases between the germline ends. CDR3 length: 17 amino acids. CDR3 sequence (DNA): TGTGCCAGCAGTTACTGGGACATCAAAAATAGCAATCAGCCCCAGCATTTT. Amino acids: CASSYWDIKNSNQPQHF.

This clone was seen a single time. This sequence joins TRBV13 and TRBJ2-7; 15 bases match TRBD2. This CDR3 has 16 residues. Germline CDR1 PRHDT, CDR2 FYEKMQ (reference sequence). V shed 5 bases, J shed 4 bases, and the junction held 6 bases outside the gene matches. CDR3 loop: CASSDGLAGGKYEQYF. Written as DNA, the CDR3 is TGTGCCAGCAGCGACGGACTAGCGGGGGGGAAATACGAGCAGTACTTC.